This entry is about one T cell receptor (beta chain). The data are from a study of spatial heterogeneity in lung cancer. The time point was: sample taken at primary tumor resection. No cell sorting; template was whole RNA from tumor, lung tissue or PBMC. Each CDR3 protein is one row after TCRdb ran MiXCR on the 5' RACE reads. This table holds about 56,000 distinct CDR3 sequences, 8.4% found once. Germline V gene data show CDR1 as SQVTM and CDR2 as ANQGSEA. The CDR3 is made up of 13 amino acids. With 6 bases clipped from V and 4 bases from J, the junction kept 5 bases outside the gene matches. The chain is built from TRBV29-1 and TRBJ1-1, with 10 bases lining up with TRBD1. This TCR came from a female donor with early-stage non-small cell lung cancer. The specimen comprised PBMCs, sampled at surgery. The CDR3 DNA is TGCAGCGTAGGGACAGGGGCGTTCACTGAAGCTTTCTTT. It yields the protein CSVGTGAFTEAFF.